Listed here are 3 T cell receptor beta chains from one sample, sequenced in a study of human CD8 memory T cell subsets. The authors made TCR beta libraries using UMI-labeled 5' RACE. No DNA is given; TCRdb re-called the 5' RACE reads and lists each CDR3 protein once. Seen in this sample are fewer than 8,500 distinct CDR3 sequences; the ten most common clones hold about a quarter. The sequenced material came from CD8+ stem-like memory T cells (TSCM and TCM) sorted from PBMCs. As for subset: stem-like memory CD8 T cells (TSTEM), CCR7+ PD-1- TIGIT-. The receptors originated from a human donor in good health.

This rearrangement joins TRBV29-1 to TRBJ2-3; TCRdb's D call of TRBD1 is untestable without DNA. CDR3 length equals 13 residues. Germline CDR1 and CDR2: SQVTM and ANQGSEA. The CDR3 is CSVTGLRLDTQYF.

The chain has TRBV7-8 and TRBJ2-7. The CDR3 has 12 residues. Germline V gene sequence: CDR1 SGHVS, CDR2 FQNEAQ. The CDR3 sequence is CASRTTEYEQYF.

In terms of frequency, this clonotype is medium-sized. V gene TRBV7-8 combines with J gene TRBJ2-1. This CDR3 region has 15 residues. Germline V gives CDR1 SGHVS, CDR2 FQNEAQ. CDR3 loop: CASSLVTSSYNEQFF. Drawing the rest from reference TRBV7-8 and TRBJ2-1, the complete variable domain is GAGVSQSPRYKVAKRGQDVALRCDPISGHVSLFWYQQALGQGPEFLTYFQNEAQLDKSGLPSDRFFAERPEGSVSTLKIQRTQQEDSAVYLCASSLVTSSYNEQFFGPGTRLTVL.